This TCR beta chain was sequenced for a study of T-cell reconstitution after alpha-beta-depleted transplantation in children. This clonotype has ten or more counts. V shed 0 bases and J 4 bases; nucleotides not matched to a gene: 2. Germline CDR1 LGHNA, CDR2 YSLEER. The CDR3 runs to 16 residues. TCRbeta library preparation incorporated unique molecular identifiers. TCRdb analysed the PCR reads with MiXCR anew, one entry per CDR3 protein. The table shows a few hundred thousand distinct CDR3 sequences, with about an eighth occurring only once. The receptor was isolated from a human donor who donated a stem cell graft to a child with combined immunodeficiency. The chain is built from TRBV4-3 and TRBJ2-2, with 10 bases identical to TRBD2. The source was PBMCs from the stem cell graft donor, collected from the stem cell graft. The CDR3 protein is CASSQEWTSGTGELFF. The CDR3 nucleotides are TGCGCCAGCAGCCAAGAGTGGACTAGCGGCACCGGGGAGCTGTTTTTT.